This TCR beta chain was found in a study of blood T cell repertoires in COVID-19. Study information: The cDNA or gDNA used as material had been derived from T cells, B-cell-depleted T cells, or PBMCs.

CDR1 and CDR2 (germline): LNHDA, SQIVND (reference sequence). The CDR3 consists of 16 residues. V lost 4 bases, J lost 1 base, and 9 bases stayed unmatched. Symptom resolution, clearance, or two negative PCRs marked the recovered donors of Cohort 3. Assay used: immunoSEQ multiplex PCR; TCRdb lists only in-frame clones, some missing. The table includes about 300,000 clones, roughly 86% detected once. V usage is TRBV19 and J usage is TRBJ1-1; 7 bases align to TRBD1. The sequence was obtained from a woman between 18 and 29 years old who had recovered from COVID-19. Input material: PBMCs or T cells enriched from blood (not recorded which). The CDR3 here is CASSTPITGANTEAFF. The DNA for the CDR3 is TGTGCCAGTAGTACCCCAATAACAGGGGCGAACACTGAAGCTTTCTTT. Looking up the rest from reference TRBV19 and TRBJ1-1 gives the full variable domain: DGGITQSPKYLFRKEGQNVTLSCEQNLNHDAMYWYRQDPGQGLRLIYYSQIVNDFQKGDIAEGYSVSREKKESFPLTVTSAQKNPTAFYLCASSTPITGANTEAFFGQGTRLTVV.